Following are 26 T cell receptor beta chains from one sample sequenced in a study of blood T cell repertoires in COVID-19. TCRdb keeps only in-frame clones here, not all; method: immunoSEQ multiplex PCR. The sample carries 100,000 to 150,000 clones, 85% to 90% recorded once. Sequencing was done on a sample of peripheral blood. Every receptor here comes from a man in his sixties with acute or convalescent COVID-19.

This clone appeared once. V usage is TRBV5-1 and J usage is TRBJ2-1; TRBD2 matches 11 bases. Looked up from germline, CDR1 is SGHRS and CDR2 is YFSETQ. Trimming cost V 4 bases and J 7 bases; bases outside gene matches: 13. The CDR3 is 17 amino acids. CDR3 nucleotide sequence: TGCGCCAGCAGCCCGGGACTAGCGGCAAGATGGCCAAATGAGCAGTTCTTC. Protein sequence: CASSPGLAARWPNEQFF. Full variable domain (rest looked up from reference TRBV5-1 and TRBJ2-1): KAGVTQTPRYLIKTRGQQVTLSCSPISGHRSVSWYQQTPGQGLQFLFEYFSETQRNKGNFPGRFSGRQFSNSRSEMNVSTLELGDSALYLCASSPGLAARWPNEQFFGPGTRLTVL.

This clone was recorded only once. CDR3 nucleotides: TGCAGCGTTGAATCTAGCGATACGCAGTATTTT. As protein: CSVESSDTQYF. V is TRBV29-1 and J is TRBJ2-3; TRBD2 might be the D (5 bases). V lost 2 bases and J 6 bases, leaving 6 bases between the germline ends. The CDR3 runs 11 residues. Looked up from germline, CDR1 is SQVTM and CDR2 is ANQGSEA.

V gene TRBV7-2 combines with J gene TRBJ2-2, with a tentative D call TRBD2 (6 bases). In germline, CDR1 is SGHTA, CDR2 FQGNSA. Trimming shortened V by 8 bases and J by 0 bases, and 10 bases separated the two germline ends. The CDR3 loop spans 14 amino acids. The CDR3 reads CASRRGANTGELFF. For the CDR3, the DNA is TGTGCCAGCCGGAGGGGCGCGAACACCGGGGAGCTGTTTTTT.

About this clone itself: Other nucleotide sequences from this sample produce the same CDR3. The chain employs TRBV24-1 and TRBJ2-3; TRBD1 agrees at 7 bases. Germline CDR1 and CDR2: KGHDR and SFDVKD. Trimming removed 2 bases from V and 2 bases from J; junction bases left unmatched: 3. The CDR3 has 15 amino acids. The CDR3 sequence is CATSDWTGSTDTQYF. The CDR3 nucleotides read TGTGCCACCAGTGATTGGACAGGTTCCACAGATACGCAGTATTTT.

This chain links TRBV11-1 with TRBJ1-5; weak D call: TRBD1 (5 bases). Germline CDR1 is SGHAT and CDR2 is FQDESV (reference sequence). The V gene lost 11 bases and the J gene lost 1 base, with 15 bases spanning the gap. The CDR3 consists of 14 residues. The CDR3 region is CAPNRRGSNQPQHF. The CDR3 region has the DNA TGTGCCCCCAACCGGAGGGGAAGCAATCAGCCCCAGCATTTT.

The chain links TRBV7-2 to TRBJ2-1, with D possibly TRBD2 on 5 matching bases. The CDR3 is made up of 15 amino acids. Germline lookup yields CDR1 SGHTA and CDR2 FQGNSA. V gave up 2 bases and J gave up 0 bases, with 8 bases separating them. DNA for the CDR3: TGTGCCAGCAGCTTAATAGCGAACTCCTACAATGAGCAGTTCTTC. Translating gives CASSLIANSYNEQFF.

The chain joins TRBV19 to TRBJ2-1, with TRBD2 identical over 7 bases. Germline V CDR1 and CDR2: LNHDA, SQIVND (reference sequence). The CDR3 totals 15 residues. V trimming: 3 bases; J trimming: 5 bases; junction bases outside the gene matches: 7. CDR3 protein: CASSIWGGSNNEQFF. The CDR3 bases are TGTGCCAGTAGTATCTGGGGCGGGAGTAACAATGAGCAGTTCTTC.

The chain is built from TRBV19 and TRBJ2-1, with D possibly being TRBD2 (5 bases). This CDR3 spans 16 amino acids. Germline V CDR1 and CDR2: LNHDA, SQIVND (reference sequence). The V gene lost 0 bases and the J gene lost 3 bases, with 12 bases spanning the gap. The CDR3 DNA follows: TGTGCCAGTAGTATAGAGCAGCGGATGTTCTACAATGAGCAGTTCTTC. It translates to CASSIEQRMFYNEQFF.

The chain carries TRBV20-1 and TRBJ2-3; the D gene is possibly TRBD1 (5 bases). CDR1 and CDR2 (germline): DFQATT, SNEGSKA (reference sequence). Trimming left V 6 bases short and J 6 bases short, with 10 bases between. The CDR3 has 11 residues. The CDR3 is CSAQGVDTQYF. In DNA, the CDR3 is TGCAGTGCCCAAGGGGTGGATACGCAGTATTTT.

The chain uses TRBV7-2 and TRBJ2-2; 7 nucleotides match TRBD2. V was clipped by 7 bases and J by 5 bases; unmatched bases: 7. The CDR3 runs 14 residues. Germline V gene sequence: CDR1 SGHTA, CDR2 FQGNSA. The CDR3 DNA reads TGTGCCAGCACCCGGGGGGTGGAGACCGGGGAGCTGTTTTTT. Protein: CASTRGVETGELFF.

In this sample, this clone turned up once. The chain combines TRBV18 with TRBJ2-5, with D perhaps matching TRBD1 (6 bases). The CDR3 length is 14 residues. Germline CDR1 reads KGHSH; CDR2 reads LQKENI. The V end lost 5 bases, the J end lost 5 bases, and 15 bases lay between the germline ends. The CDR3 DNA reads TGTGCCAGCTCAGACGAACAGGGAAGGGAGACCCAGTACTTC. It specifies CASSDEQGRETQYF.

This clone was seen only once. The J gene is TRBJ1-5, the V gene TRBV28; 8 bases align to TRBD1. This CDR3 has 15 amino acids. With V trimmed by 6 bases and J by 9 bases, 13 bases remained unmatched. Germline CDR1 and CDR2: MDHEN and SYDVKM. Written as DNA, the CDR3 is TGTGCCAGCAGACCGGACAGGGAGGTCATCATGCCCCAGCATTTT. Translating it yields CASRPDREVIMPQHF.

The chain couples TRBV5-1 to TRBJ2-7; D possibly corresponds to TRBD1 (5 bases). With 4 bases removed from V and 4 bases from J, the gap between germline ends came to 15 bases. The CDR3 has 14 residues. Germline assignment: CDR1 SGHRS and CDR2 YFSETQ. The DNA of the CDR3 is TGCGCCAGCAGCCCCCTGAATGGGGCTTACGAGCAGTACTTC. This encodes CASSPLNGAYEQYF.

This clone is a singleton in its sample. V and J are TRBV10-3 and TRBJ2-6, with 8 nucleotides matching TRBD1. CDR1 and CDR2 from the germline V gene are ENHRY and SYGVKD. The CDR3 consists of 17 residues. The J segment lost 4 bases and the V segment lost 2 bases, leaving 7 bases of the junction unmatched. The CDR3 region has the DNA TGTGCCATCAGTGAGAACGACAGGGGAACGGGGGCCAACGTCCTGACTTTC. It is translated as CAISENDRGTGANVLTF.

V and J are TRBV5-4 and TRBJ2-7, with a tentative D call TRBD1 (6 bases). The germline V and J ends were trimmed by 0 bases and 6 bases, with 10 bases remaining between them. This CDR3 region has 13 residues. Germline values: CDR1 SGHNT, CDR2 YYREEE (reference sequence). In DNA, the CDR3 is TGTGCCAGCAGCTTGGCCATAGGGGGCGAGCAGTACTTC. It translates to CASSLAIGGEQYF.

This clone was counted a few times. The genes are TRBV18 and TRBJ2-2, with 7 bases matching TRBD1. Looked up from germline, CDR1 is KGHSH and CDR2 is LQKENI. The junction had 9 bases not matched to a gene; V was cut back by 3 bases and J by 2 bases. The CDR3 has 17 residues. CDR3 residues: CASSPFRQGGNTGELFF. The CDR3 bases are TGTGCCAGCTCACCCTTTCGACAGGGCGGAAACACCGGGGAGCTGTTTTTT.

This clone occurred once. The chain recombines TRBV7-9 with TRBJ2-2, with 10 nucleotides matching TRBD2. V was clipped by 2 bases and J by 3 bases; unmatched bases: 6. Germline V CDR1 and CDR2: SEHNR, FQNEAQ (reference sequence). This CDR3 is built from 17 residues. The CDR3 bases are TGTGCCAGCAGCTTATCAAGACTAGCGGGTGACACCGGGGAGCTGTTTTTT. Protein: CASSLSRLAGDTGELFF.

The gene calls are TRBV5-4 and TRBJ1-1; D call uncertain. Trimming took 0 bases from V and 1 from J, leaving 7 bases between them. This CDR3 spans 14 amino acids. Germline CDR1 SGHNT, CDR2 YYREEE (reference sequence). CDR3 protein: CASSLARSNTEAFF. The CDR3 DNA is TGTGCCAGCAGCTTGGCCCGTTCGAACACTGAAGCTTTCTTT.

V and J are TRBV6-2 or TRBV6-3 and TRBJ1-5, with D unclear. The CDR3 sequence is 15 residues long. V shed 6 bases and J shed 2 bases, with 14 bases lying between them. Germline lookup yields CDR1 MNHEY and CDR2 SVGEGT. Here the CDR3 reads CASSTTRGGNQPQHF. The CDR3 DNA follows: TGTGCCAGCAGCACGACCCGGGGAGGCAATCAGCCCCAGCATTTT.

This clone was detected only once. The rearrangement links TRBV5-4 to TRBJ2-7; TRBD2 aligns across 8 bases. The length of the CDR3 is 16 residues. Germline CDR1 SGHNT, CDR2 YYREEE (reference sequence). The ends lost 2 bases at V and 2 bases at J; junction bases unmatched: 9. This chain's CDR3 is CASSFWSGSATYEQYF. The CDR3 bases are TGTGCCAGCAGCTTCTGGAGCGGGAGCGCTACCTACGAGCAGTACTTC.

The gene calls are TRBV28 and TRBJ1-6, with TRBD1 matching 10 bases. CDR1 and CDR2 (germline): MDHEN, SYDVKM. With V trimmed by 5 bases and J by 7 bases, 5 bases remained unmatched. The CDR3 sequence is 15 residues long. CDR3 in DNA: TGTGCCAGCAGTGCCCGACAGGGGGCGAATTCACCCCTCCACTTT. It codes for CASSARQGANSPLHF.

The rearrangement links TRBV21-1 to TRBJ2-3; the listed D gene, TRBD2, was not tested against the DNA. TRBV21-1 is a known pseudogene. CDR3 length: 16 amino acids. DNA of the CDR3: TGTGCCAGCAGCACGGGGGGTGGCTGTCTATTGGATACGCAGTATTTT. This codes for CASSTGGGCLLDTQYF.

V and J are TRBV2 and TRBJ1-1, with 7 bases aligning to TRBD1. This CDR3 region has 13 residues. The germline gives CDR1 SNHLY, CDR2 FYNNEI. Unmatched junction bases numbered 3, after V lost 8 bases and J lost 0 bases. The CDR3 loop is CASGGQLNTEAFF. CDR3 coding DNA: TGTGCCAGCGGGGGACAGCTGAACACTGAAGCTTTCTTT.

The chain uses TRBV21-1 and TRBJ2-7; the table calls TRBD2, which could not be checked here. TRBV21-1 is a listed pseudogene. This CDR3 is 18 amino acids long. The CDR3 loop reads CASSKAVRKGLSSYEQYF. CDR3 nucleotides: TGTGCCAGCAGCAAAGCTGTGCGGAAAGGACTCAGCTCCTACGAGCAGTACTTC.

The V and J genes are TRBV28 and TRBJ1-5; D gene unclear. The V and J ends lost 8 bases and 0 bases respectively, with 17 bases between them. Germline CDR1 is MDHEN and CDR2 is SYDVKM. This CDR3 is built from 16 residues. The CDR3 here is CASSIVERYSNQPQHF. The CDR3 DNA reads as TGTGCCAGCTCCATTGTGGAGCGGTATAGCAATCAGCCCCAGCATTTT. The full variable domain, with the rest looked up from reference TRBV28 and TRBJ1-5, is DVKVTQSSRYLVKRTGEKVFLECVQDMDHENMFWYRQDPGLGLRLIYFSYDVKMKEKGDIPEGYSVSREKKERFSLILESASTNQTSMYLCASSIVERYSNQPQHFGDGTRLSIL.

The chain carries TRBV5-1 and TRBJ2-3; 7 nucleotides align to TRBD1. The CDR3 spans 15 residues. Germline CDR1 is SGHRS and CDR2 is YFSETQ. V trimming: 4 bases; J trimming: 2 bases; junction bases outside the gene matches: 7. CDR3 DNA: TGCGCCAGCAGCCCGGGACAGACAACCACAGATACGCAGTATTTT. Translation gives CASSPGQTTTDTQYF.